In its sample, the clone carrying this T cell receptor (beta chain) ranks as medium-sized. This sample was taken from a study of liver allograft versus peripheral blood T cells. On the study more broadly: Transplanted livers held T cell receptor repertoires, and these were compared with repertoires in recipients' peripheral blood.

TCRdb recomputed calls from the reads with MiXCR, one row per CDR3 protein. The repertoire holds about 7,000 distinct CDR3 sequences, with 16% as singletons. The receptor comes from a human patient who had a liver transplant. Some T cells may trace back to the graft donor.

In DNA form, the CDR3 reads TGTGCCAGCAGCCCCCAGGGGAGAGTGGCTGAAGCTTTCTTT. Encoded protein: CASSPQGRVAEAFF. The V and J genes are TRBV7-9 and TRBJ1-1, with D tentatively TRBD1 (6 bases). The CDR3 runs to 14 residues. V was cut by 5 bases and J by 6 bases, with 16 bases left in between. Germline-derived CDR1 and CDR2 are SEHNR and FQNEAQ (reference sequence).